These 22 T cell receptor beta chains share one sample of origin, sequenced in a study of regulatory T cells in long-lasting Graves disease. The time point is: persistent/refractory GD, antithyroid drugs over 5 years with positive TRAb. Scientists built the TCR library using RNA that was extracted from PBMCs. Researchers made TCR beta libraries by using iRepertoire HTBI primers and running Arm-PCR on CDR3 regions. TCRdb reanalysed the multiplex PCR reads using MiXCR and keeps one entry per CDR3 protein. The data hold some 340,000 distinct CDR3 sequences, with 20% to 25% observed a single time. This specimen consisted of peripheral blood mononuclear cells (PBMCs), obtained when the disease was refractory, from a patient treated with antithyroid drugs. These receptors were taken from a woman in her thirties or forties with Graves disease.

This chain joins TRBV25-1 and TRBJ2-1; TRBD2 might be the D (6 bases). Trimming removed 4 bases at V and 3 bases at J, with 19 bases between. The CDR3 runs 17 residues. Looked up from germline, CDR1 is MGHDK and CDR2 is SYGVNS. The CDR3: CASSAMDGTPNYNEQFF. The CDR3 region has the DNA TGTGCCAGCAGTGCGATGGACGGGACTCCCAACTACAATGAGCAGTTCTTC.

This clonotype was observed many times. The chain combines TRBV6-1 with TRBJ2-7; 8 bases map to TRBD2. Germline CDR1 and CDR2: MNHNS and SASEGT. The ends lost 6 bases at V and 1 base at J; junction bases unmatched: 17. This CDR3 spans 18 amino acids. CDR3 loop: CASRQSRIGGRSSYEQYF. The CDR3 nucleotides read TGTGCCAGCAGACAAAGCAGGATTGGCGGGAGGAGTTCCTACGAGCAGTACTTC.

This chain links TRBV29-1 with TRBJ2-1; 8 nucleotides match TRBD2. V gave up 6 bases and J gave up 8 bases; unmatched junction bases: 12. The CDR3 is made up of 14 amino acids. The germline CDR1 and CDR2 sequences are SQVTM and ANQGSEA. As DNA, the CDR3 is TGCAGCGTCGGACCTTGGACTAGCAGCCATGAGCAGTTCTTC. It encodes CSVGPWTSSHEQFF.

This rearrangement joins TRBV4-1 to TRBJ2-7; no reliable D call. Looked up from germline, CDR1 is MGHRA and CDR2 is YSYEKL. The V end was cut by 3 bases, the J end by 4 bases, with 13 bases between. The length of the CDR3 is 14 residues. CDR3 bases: TGCGCCAGCAGCCAGACACAGAATGCTTACGAGCAGTACTTC. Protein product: CASSQTQNAYEQYF.

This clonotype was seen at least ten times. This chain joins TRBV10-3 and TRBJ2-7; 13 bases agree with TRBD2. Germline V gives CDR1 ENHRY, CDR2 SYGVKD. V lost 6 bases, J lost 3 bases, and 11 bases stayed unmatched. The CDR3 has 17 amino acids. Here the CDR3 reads CAISDTSGRALLYEQYF. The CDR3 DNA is TGTGCCATCAGCGATACTAGCGGGAGGGCCTTGCTCTACGAGCAGTACTTC.

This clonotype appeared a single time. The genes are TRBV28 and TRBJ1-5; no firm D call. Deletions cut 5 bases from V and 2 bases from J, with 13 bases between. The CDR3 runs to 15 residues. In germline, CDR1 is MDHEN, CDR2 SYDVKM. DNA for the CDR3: TGTGCCAGCAGTAGGCCCTCATCGGGCAATCAGCCCCAGCATTTT. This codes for CASSRPSSGNQPQHF.

CDR3 nucleotides: TGTGCCAGCAGCTCCGGGACTAGCCTACAGCGCTCCTACGAGCAGTACTTC. Protein: CASSSGTSLQRSYEQYF. The chain is built from TRBV7-9 and TRBJ2-7, with 9 bases aligning to TRBD2. CDR1 and CDR2 from the germline V gene are SEHNR and FQNEAQ (reference sequence). Germline trimming cut 4 bases from V and 0 bases from J; bases unmatched to any gene: 10. The CDR3 covers 17 residues.

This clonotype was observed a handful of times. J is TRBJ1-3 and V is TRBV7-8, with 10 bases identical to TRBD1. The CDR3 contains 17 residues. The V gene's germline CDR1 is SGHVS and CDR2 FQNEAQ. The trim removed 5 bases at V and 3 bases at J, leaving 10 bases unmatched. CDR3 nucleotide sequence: TGTGCCAGCAGCCCGAAGAGACAGGGGGCAGGTGGAAACACCATATATTTT. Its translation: CASSPKRQGAGGNTIYF.

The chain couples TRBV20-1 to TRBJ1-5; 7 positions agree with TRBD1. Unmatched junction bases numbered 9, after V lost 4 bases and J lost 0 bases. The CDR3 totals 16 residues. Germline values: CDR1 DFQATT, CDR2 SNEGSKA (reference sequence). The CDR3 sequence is CSAIGTASYSNQPQHF. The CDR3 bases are TGCAGTGCTATAGGGACAGCGTCATATAGCAATCAGCCCCAGCATTTT.

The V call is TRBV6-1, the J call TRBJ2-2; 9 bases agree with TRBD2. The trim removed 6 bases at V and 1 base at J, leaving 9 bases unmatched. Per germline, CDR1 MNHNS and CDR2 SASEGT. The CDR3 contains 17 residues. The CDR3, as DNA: TGTGCCAGCAGCGCCGACAGGCGGGAGGGGAACACCGGGGAGCTGTTTTTT. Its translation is CASSADRREGNTGELFF.

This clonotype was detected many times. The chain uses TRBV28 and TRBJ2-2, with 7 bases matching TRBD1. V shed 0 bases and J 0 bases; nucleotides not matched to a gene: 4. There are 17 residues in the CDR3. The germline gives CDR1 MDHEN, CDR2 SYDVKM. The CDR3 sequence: CASSLWGQFPNTGELFF. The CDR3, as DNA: TGTGCCAGCAGTTTATGGGGACAGTTTCCGAACACCGGGGAGCTGTTTTTT.

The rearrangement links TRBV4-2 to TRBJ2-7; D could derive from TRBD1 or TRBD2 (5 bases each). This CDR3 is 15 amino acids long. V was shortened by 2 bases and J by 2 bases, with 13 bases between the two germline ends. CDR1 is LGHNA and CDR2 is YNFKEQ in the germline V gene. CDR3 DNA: TGTGCCAGCAGCCAAACCGGGACCGGGGCCTACGAGCAGTACTTC. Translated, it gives CASSQTGTGAYEQYF.

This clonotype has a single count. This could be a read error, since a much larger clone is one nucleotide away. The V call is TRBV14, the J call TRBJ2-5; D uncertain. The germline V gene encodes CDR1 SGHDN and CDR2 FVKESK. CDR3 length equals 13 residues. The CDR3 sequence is CTSSLTMRETQYF. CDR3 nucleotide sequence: TGTACCAGCAGTCTAACCATGAGGGAGACCCAGTACTTC.

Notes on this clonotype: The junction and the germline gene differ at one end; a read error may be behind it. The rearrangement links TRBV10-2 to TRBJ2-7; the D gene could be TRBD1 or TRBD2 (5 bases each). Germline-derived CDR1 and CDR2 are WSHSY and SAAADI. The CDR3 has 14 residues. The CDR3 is CANSARDHSYEQYF. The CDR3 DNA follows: TGCGCCAACAGTGCCCGGGACCACTCTTACGAGCAGTACTTC.

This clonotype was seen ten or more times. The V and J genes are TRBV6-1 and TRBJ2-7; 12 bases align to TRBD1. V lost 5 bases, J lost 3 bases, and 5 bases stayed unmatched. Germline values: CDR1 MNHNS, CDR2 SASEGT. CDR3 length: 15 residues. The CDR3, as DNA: TGTGCCAGCAGTCCCGGGACAGGGGGCTTCTACGAGCAGTACTTC. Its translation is CASSPGTGGFYEQYF.

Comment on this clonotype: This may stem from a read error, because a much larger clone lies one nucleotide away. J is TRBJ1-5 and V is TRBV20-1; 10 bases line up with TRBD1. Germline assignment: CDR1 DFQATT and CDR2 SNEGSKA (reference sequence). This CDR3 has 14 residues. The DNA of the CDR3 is TGCAGTGCTAGGGGGGACAGGGGCAATCGGCCCCAGCATTTT. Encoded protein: CSARGDRGNRPQHF.

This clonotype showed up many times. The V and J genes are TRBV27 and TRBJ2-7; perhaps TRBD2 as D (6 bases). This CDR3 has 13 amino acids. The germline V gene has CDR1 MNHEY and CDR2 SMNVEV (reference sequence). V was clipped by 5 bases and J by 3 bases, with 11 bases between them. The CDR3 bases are TGTGCCAGCAGTGCGGGGACCCACTACGAGCAGTACTTC. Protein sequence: CASSAGTHYEQYF.

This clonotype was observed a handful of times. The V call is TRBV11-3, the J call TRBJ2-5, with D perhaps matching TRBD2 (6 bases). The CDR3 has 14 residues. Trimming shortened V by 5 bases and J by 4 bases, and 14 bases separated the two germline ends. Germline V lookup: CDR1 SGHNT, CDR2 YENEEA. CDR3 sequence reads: CASSRTGVPETQYF. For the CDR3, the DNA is TGTGCCAGCAGCCGCACGGGGGTCCCAGAGACCCAGTACTTC.

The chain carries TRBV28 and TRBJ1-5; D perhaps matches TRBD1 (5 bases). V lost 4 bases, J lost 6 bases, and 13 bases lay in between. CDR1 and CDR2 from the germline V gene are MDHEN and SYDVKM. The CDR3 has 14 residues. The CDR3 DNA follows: TGTGCCAGCAGTTCGACAGCCCTGGGTCAGCCCCAGCATTTT. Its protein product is CASSSTALGQPQHF.

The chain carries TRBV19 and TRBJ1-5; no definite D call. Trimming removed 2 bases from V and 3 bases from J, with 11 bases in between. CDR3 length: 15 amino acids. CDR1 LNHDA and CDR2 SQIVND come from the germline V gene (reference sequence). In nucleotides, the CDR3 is TGTGCCAGTAGTATACCCGGGCATCCCAATCAGCCCCAGCATTTT. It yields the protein CASSIPGHPNQPQHF. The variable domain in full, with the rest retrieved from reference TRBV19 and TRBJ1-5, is DGGITQSPKYLFRKEGQNVTLSCEQNLNHDAMYWYRQDPGQGLRLIYYSQIVNDFQKGDIAEGYSVSREKKESFPLTVTSAQKNPTAFYLCASSIPGHPNQPQHFGDGTRLSIL.

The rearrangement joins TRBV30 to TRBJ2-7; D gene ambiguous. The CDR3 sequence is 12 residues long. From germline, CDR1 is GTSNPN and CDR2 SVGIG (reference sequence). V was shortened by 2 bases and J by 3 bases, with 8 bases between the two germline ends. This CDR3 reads CAWSRTLYEQYF. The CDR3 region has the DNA TGTGCCTGGAGTAGGACCCTCTACGAGCAGTACTTC.

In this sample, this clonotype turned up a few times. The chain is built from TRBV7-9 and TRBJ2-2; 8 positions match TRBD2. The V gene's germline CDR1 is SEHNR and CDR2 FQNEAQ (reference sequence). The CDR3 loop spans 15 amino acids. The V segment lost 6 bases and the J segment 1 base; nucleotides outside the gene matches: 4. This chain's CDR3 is CASRPTSGNTGELFF. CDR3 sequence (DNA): TGTGCCAGCAGACCAACTAGCGGGAACACCGGGGAGCTGTTTTTT.